This TCR beta chain is drawn from a study of T cells in Graves' hyperthyroidism and ophthalmopathy. Study-wide results and limits: Model-based prediction identified ophthalmopathy a median roughly 6.1 months prior to its onset.

Concerning this clonotype itself: Antigen unknown.

This CDR3 is 13 amino acids long. The trim removed 6 bases at V and 5 bases at J, leaving 0 bases unmatched. From germline, CDR1 is SNHLY and CDR2 FYNNEI. There were TCR beta CDR3 regions amplified from RNA transcripts. Carried out on the TCR CDR3, a first-round RT-PCR used the HTBI primer set. TCRdb processed the multiplex PCR reads anew with MiXCR; each CDR3 protein has one entry. The sample holds 300,000 to 350,000 distinct CDR3 sequences, around 23% seen once. The chain links TRBV2 to TRBJ1-6, with TRBD1 matching over 8 bases. This receptor was taken from a woman between 45 and 65 years old with Graves' hyperthyroidism. The sample comprised blood. Written as DNA, the CDR3 is TGTGCCAGCAGGGACAGGGATAATTCACCCCTCCACTTT. This sequence encodes CASRDRDNSPLHF. The full variable domain, in which reference TRBV2 and TRBJ1-6 provide the parts outside the CDR3, is EPEVTQTPSHQVTQMGQEVILRCVPISNHLYFYWYRQILGQKVEFLVSFYNNEISEKSEIFDDQFSVERPDGSNFTLKIRSTKLEDSAMYFCASRDRDNSPLHFGNGTRLTVT.